The entry below describes one TCR beta chain. Its antigen is unidentified. The data are from a study of blood T cells in healthy people across ages. Germline loops: CDR1 SEHNR, CDR2 FQNEAQ (reference sequence). V lost 2 bases to trimming and J lost 4 bases; unmatched junction nucleotides: 9. The CDR3 runs to 18 residues. Alongside a J-beta primer mix, a sample-barcoded 5' primer served in a second PCR lasting roughly 7 to 12 cycles. TCRdb processed the 5' RACE reads anew with MiXCR; each CDR3 protein has one entry. Among roughly 790,000 distinct CDR3 sequences listed, roughly 44% were seen once. Study-wide findings and caveats: Long-lived donors had more naive CD4+ cells and higher diversity than aged donors.

The chain recombines TRBV7-9 with TRBJ2-6; 9 bases are a match to TRBD1. This sequence originates from a woman aged 55-69 years in good health. Material for sequencing was blood. CDR3: CASSLLGTGLTGANVLTF. Written as DNA, the CDR3 is TGTGCCAGCAGCTTACTCGGGACAGGGCTGACCGGGGCCAACGTCCTGACTTTC.